A single sample gave rise to the 18 T cell receptor beta chains below, sequenced in a study of blood T cell repertoires in COVID-19. Assay: immunoSEQ multiplex PCR; the TCRdb copy retains only in-frame clones and omits some. The data contain 100,000 to 150,000 clones, approximately 86% of them singletons. The sequencing input was peripheral blood. These receptors were taken from a woman in her 70s with COVID-19, enrolled during active disease.

The chain links TRBV6-2 or TRBV6-3 to TRBJ1-5; D unclear. V was cut by 2 bases and J by 4 bases, with 9 bases left in between. Germline CDR1 is MNHEY and CDR2 is SVGEGT. CDR3 size: 14 residues. The CDR3 DNA reads TGTGCCAGCAGTTACAGGAGAGATAATCAGCCCCAGCATTTT. Translating it yields CASSYRRDNQPQHF.

The chain carries TRBV11-2 and TRBJ2-5; 7 bases agree with TRBD2. The CDR3 is made up of 16 amino acids. The ends lost 1 base at V and 5 bases at J; junction bases unmatched: 10. Germline lookup yields CDR1 SGHAT and CDR2 FQNNGV. CDR3 residues: CASSLGPRGVGETQYF. CDR3 DNA sequence: TGTGCCAGCAGCTTAGGTCCACGGGGGGTAGGGGAGACCCAGTACTTC. Together with reference TRBV11-2 and TRBJ2-5, the CDR3 gives the full variable domain: EAGVAQSPRYKIIEKRQSVAFWCNPISGHATLYWYQQILGQGPKLLIQFQNNGVVDDSQLPKDRFSAERLKGVDSTLKIQPAKLEDSAVYLCASSLGPRGVGETQYFGPGTRLLVL.

This clone was detected a few times. The V call is TRBV3-1 (or the pseudogene TRBV3-2), the J call TRBJ1-4, with D tentatively TRBD1 (6 bases). The V and J ends lost 6 bases and 5 bases respectively, with 19 bases between them. CDR1 LGHDT and CDR2 YNNKEL come from the germline V gene (reference sequence). There are 16 residues in the CDR3. The CDR3 DNA reads as TGTGCCAGCAGTCACCTTTCCAGGGGTCACAATGAAAAACTGTTTTTT. Encoded protein: CASSHLSRGHNEKLFF.

The chain is built from TRBV24-1 and TRBJ1-6, with 7 bases matching TRBD1. Trimming removed 6 bases from V and 3 bases from J; junction bases left unmatched: 4. CDR3 length: 15 amino acids. CDR1 is KGHDR and CDR2 is SFDVKD in the germline V gene. The CDR3 DNA reads as TGTGCCACCAGTTGGGACAGCCACTATAATTCACCCCTCCACTTT. Translating it yields CATSWDSHYNSPLHF.

This chain joins TRBV2 and TRBJ2-2; weak D call: TRBD2 (7 bases). The CDR3 runs 15 residues. The germline V and J ends were trimmed by 5 bases and 1 base, with 11 bases remaining between them. The germline gives CDR1 SNHLY, CDR2 FYNNEI. CDR3 sequence (DNA): TGTGCCAGCAGTCCGGGGGGCGTGAACACCGGGGAGCTGTTTTTT. Amino acid sequence: CASSPGGVNTGELFF.

The chain links TRBV11-2 to TRBJ1-6, with 8 bases matching TRBD1. V gave up 3 bases and J gave up 5 bases; unmatched junction bases: 3. Germline V gene sequence: CDR1 SGHAT, CDR2 FQNNGV. This CDR3 is built from 15 residues. CDR3 amino acids: CASSLTGDNNSPLHF. CDR3 coding DNA: TGTGCCAGCAGCTTGACAGGGGACAATAATTCACCCCTCCACTTT.

J is TRBJ2-7 and V is TRBV20-1; TRBD2 aligns across 9 bases. The CDR3 loop spans 15 amino acids. Trimming at V came to 3 bases and at J to 2 bases, leaving 8 bases not matched to a gene. The germline CDR1 and CDR2 sequences are DFQATT and SNEGSKA (reference sequence). CDR3 residues: CSASRLAGGPYEQYF. The CDR3 nucleotides read TGCAGTGCTAGTCGTCTGGCGGGGGGGCCCTACGAGCAGTACTTC.

This rearrangement joins TRBV5-1 to TRBJ1-5, with D uncertain. This CDR3 region has 15 residues. Germline CDR1 reads SGHRS; CDR2 reads YFSETQ. Trimming stripped 5 bases from V and 4 bases from J, with 16 bases between. The CDR3 here is CASRKTPDDNQPQHF. As DNA, the CDR3 is TGCGCCAGCAGAAAGACACCGGATGATAATCAGCCCCAGCATTTT.

The CDR3 nucleotides read TGTGCCAGCACTCTCTGGGGACAGGGGGGAAAGAACACTGAAGCTTTCTTT. Translating it yields CASTLWGQGGKNTEAFF. V gene TRBV7-9 combines with J gene TRBJ1-1; 11 nucleotides agree with TRBD1. With V trimmed by 7 bases and J by 1 base, 11 bases remained unmatched. CDR1 and CDR2 (germline): SEHNR, FQNEAQ (reference sequence). CDR3 size: 17 residues.

The chain combines TRBV6-5 with TRBJ1-4, with 9 bases fitting TRBD1. Germline CDR1 reads MNHEY; CDR2 reads SVGAGI. With V trimmed by 8 bases and J by 3 bases, 1 base remained unmatched. The CDR3 sequence is 13 residues long. This CDR3 is CASGQGPNEKLFF. In DNA form, the CDR3 reads TGTGCCAGCGGACAGGGGCCTAATGAAAAACTGTTTTTT.

The chain has TRBV7-9 and TRBJ2-7; TRBD1 matches at 7 bases. The V gene's germline CDR1 is SEHNR and CDR2 FQNEAQ (reference sequence). Trimming cost V 4 bases and J 3 bases; bases outside gene matches: 9. CDR3 length equals 15 residues. CDR3 region: CASSSDRDRRYEQYF. For the CDR3, the DNA is TGTGCCAGCAGCTCGGACCGGGACAGACGCTACGAGCAGTACTTC. The full variable domain, rest sourced from reference TRBV7-9 and TRBJ2-7, is DTGVSQNPRHKITKRGQNVTFRCDPISEHNRLYWYRQTLGQGPEFLTYFQNEAQLEKSRLLSDRFSAERPKGSFSTLEIQRTEQGDSAMYLCASSSDRDRRYEQYFGPGTRLTVT.

This chain joins TRBV3-1 (or the pseudogene TRBV3-2) and TRBJ1-3; D is ambiguous. Trimming removed 0 bases at V and 8 bases at J, with 5 bases between. Germline loops: CDR1 LGHDT, CDR2 YNNKEL (reference sequence). The CDR3 is 12 residues long. CDR3 protein: CASSQELHTIYF. The CDR3 region has the DNA TGTGCCAGCAGCCAAGAACTCCACACCATATATTTT.

The rearrangement links TRBV11-3 to TRBJ2-3, with 8 bases identical to TRBD1. Germline assignment: CDR1 SGHNT and CDR2 YENEEA. The CDR3 is 14 amino acids. V shed 4 bases, J shed 4 bases, and the junction held 4 bases outside the gene matches. CDR3 bases: TGTGCCAGCAGCTATGACAGGGGAGCAGATACGCAGTATTTT. Encoded protein: CASSYDRGADTQYF. Looking up the rest from reference TRBV11-3 and TRBJ2-3 gives the full variable domain: EAGVVQSPRYKIIEKKQPVAFWCNPISGHNTLYWYLQNLGQGPELLIRYENEEAVDDSQLPKDRFSAERLKGVDSTLKIQPAELGDSAVYLCASSYDRGADTQYFGPGTRLTVL.

The chain recombines TRBV30 with TRBJ1-3; no reliable D call. Germline V gene sequence: CDR1 GTSNPN, CDR2 SVGIG (reference sequence). This CDR3 is 13 amino acids long. V was shortened by 5 bases and J by 0 bases, with 8 bases between the two germline ends. CDR3 sequence reads: CAWSFSSGNTIYF. CDR3 DNA sequence: TGTGCCTGGTCTTTTAGCTCTGGAAACACCATATATTTT.

This rearrangement joins TRBV7-7 to TRBJ2-2; TRBD2 matches at 9 bases. CDR1 SSHAT and CDR2 FNYEAQ come from the germline V gene (reference sequence). The CDR3 runs 16 residues. After removal of 2 bases from V and 4 bases from J, the junction contained 5 bases not matched to a gene. This chain's CDR3 is CASSLTSSGVTGELFF. Here the CDR3 DNA reads TGTGCCAGCAGCTTAACGTCTAGCGGGGTCACCGGGGAGCTGTTTTTT. Complete variable domain (other parts from reference TRBV7-7 and TRBJ2-2): GAGVSQSPRYKVTKRGQDVTLRCDPISSHATLYWYQQALGQGPEFLTYFNYEAQPDKSGLPSDRFSAERPEGSISTLTIQRTEQRDSAMYRCASSLTSSGVTGELFFGEGSRLTVL.

The chain couples TRBV19 to TRBJ1-3, with no clear D. The germline V gene encodes CDR1 LNHDA and CDR2 SQIVND (reference sequence). The CDR3 is 14 residues long. V was pared by 3 bases and J by 4 bases, with 10 bases between. The CDR3 sequence: CASSISTTGNTIYF. DNA of the CDR3: TGTGCCAGTAGTATCTCGACAACGGGAAACACCATATATTTT.

This chain joins TRBV19 and TRBJ2-6, with 11 bases that match TRBD1. CDR3 length: 19 amino acids. CDR1 is LNHDA and CDR2 is SQIVND in the germline V gene (reference sequence). J gave up 3 bases and V 7 bases, and 14 bases lay outside the gene matches. In DNA, the CDR3 is TGTGCCAGTACACCCCTGTGGGGACAGGGGGGTGGTGGGGCCAACGTCCTGACTTTC. This encodes CASTPLWGQGGGGANVLTF.

This chain joins TRBV4-1 and TRBJ1-2; weak D call: TRBD1 (5 bases). Trimming took 0 bases from V and 2 from J, leaving 7 bases between them. This CDR3 spans 14 amino acids. The germline V gene has CDR1 MGHRA and CDR2 YSYEKL. In nucleotides, the CDR3 is TGCGCCAGCAGCCAAGATCGACAGAACTATGGCTACACCTTC. Translating it yields CASSQDRQNYGYTF.